Presented here are 29 T cell receptor beta chains from one specimen sequenced in a study of OX40 agonist ivuxolimab in advanced cancers. Sequencing was performed with immunoSEQ multiplex PCR; in TCRdb, only in-frame clones are kept and a portion is missing. The sample contains about 100,000 clones, 91% of which appear only once. The starting material was CD4+ or CD8+ T cells sorted from blood, obtained in a trial of the OX40 agonist ivuxolimab. These receptors all come from an adult with an advanced solid tumor such as melanoma, head and neck, liver or kidney cancer.

The V gene is TRBV7-2, the J gene TRBJ2-3; D is perhaps TRBD1 (6 bases). Trimming took off 6 bases at V and 8 bases at J, with 18 bases between the two ends. The V gene's germline CDR1 is SGHTA and CDR2 FQGNSA. The CDR3 has 14 amino acids. The CDR3: CASRPKDRLSTQYF. The DNA for the CDR3 is TGTGCCAGCAGGCCGAAAGACAGGCTATCTACGCAGTATTTT.

The rearrangement joins TRBV15 to TRBJ1-1; perhaps TRBD1 as D (5 bases). From germline, CDR1 is LNHNV and CDR2 YYDKDF (reference sequence). CDR3 length equals 13 residues. The V and J ends lost 5 bases and 2 bases respectively, with 9 bases between them. The CDR3 sequence is CATSRGLNTEAFF. In DNA, the CDR3 is TGTGCCACCAGCCGGGGGTTAAACACTGAAGCTTTCTTT.

The CDR3 DNA reads TGCGCCAGCAGCCCGGGACTAGCGTTAAGGGGGCACGAGCAGTACTTC. It specifies CASSPGLALRGHEQYF. The V gene is TRBV4-1, the J gene TRBJ2-7; 10 bases line up with TRBD2. V lost 4 bases, J lost 5 bases, and 11 bases stayed unmatched. The CDR3 spans 16 residues. Germline-derived CDR1 and CDR2 are MGHRA and YSYEKL.

The rearrangement joins TRBV5-1 to TRBJ2-1; D not certain. CDR1 is SGHRS, CDR2 YFSETQ, per germline. The ends were cut back, 0 bases at V and 12 bases at J, with 16 bases in the middle. The CDR3 has 14 amino acids. The CDR3 DNA reads TGCGCCAGCAGCTTGGAAATAGATACAATGATGCAGTTCTTC. Its protein is CASSLEIDTMMQFF.

Notes on this clone: Other DNA sequences within the sample encode an identical CDR3. This chain uses TRBV5-1 with TRBJ2-1, with 12 positions matching TRBD2. V lost 5 bases and J lost 4; bases outside the gene matches: 4. The length of the CDR3 is 15 residues. CDR1 and CDR2 from the germline V gene are SGHRS and YFSETQ. In DNA, the CDR3 is TGCGCCAGCAGTTTAGGACTAGCGGGATACAATGAGCAGTTCTTC. It encodes CASSLGLAGYNEQFF.

Comments on this clone: Within the sample, other DNA sequences also encode this same CDR3. This chain joins TRBV7-3 and TRBJ2-3; tentative D call: TRBD2 (5 bases). Deletions cut 6 bases from V and 6 bases from J, with 13 bases between. This CDR3 region has 13 residues. Germline CDR1 SGHTA, CDR2 FQGTGA. The CDR3, as DNA: TGTGCCAGCAGTTCCCTTGGGAGTGATACGCAGTATTTT. Protein sequence: CASSSLGSDTQYF.

V is TRBV18 and J is TRBJ2-7; D not certain. Germline-derived CDR1 and CDR2 are KGHSH and LQKENI. Deletions cut 1 base from V and 2 bases from J, with 6 bases between. This CDR3 spans 13 amino acids. The CDR3 region is CASSPQGTYEQYF. The DNA for the CDR3 is TGTGCCAGCTCACCACAGGGTACCTACGAGCAGTACTTC. Full variable domain (remainder filled in from reference TRBV18 and TRBJ2-7): NAGVMQNPRHLVRRRGQEARLRCSPMKGHSHVYWYRQLPEEGLKFMVYLQKENIIDESGMPKERFSAEFPKEGPSILRIQQVVRGDSAAYFCASSPQGTYEQYFGPGTRLTVT.

The genes are TRBV6-6 and TRBJ2-1; tentative D call: TRBD2 (6 bases). The germline CDR1 and CDR2 sequences are MNHNY and SVGAGI (reference sequence). The CDR3 length is 12 residues. The germline V and J ends were trimmed by 8 bases and 5 bases, with 10 bases remaining between them. CDR3 residues: CASGTYNNEQFF. The CDR3 coding sequence is TGTGCCAGCGGGACTTACAACAATGAGCAGTTCTTC.

The chain has TRBV7-8 and TRBJ1-1; maybe TRBD1 (6 bases). Germline assignment: CDR1 SGHVS and CDR2 FQNEAQ. The CDR3 is made up of 12 amino acids. V lost 2 bases and J 6 bases, leaving 7 bases between the germline ends. The CDR3 DNA sequence: TGTGCCAGCAGCTTAAAGGGGGCTGAAGCTTTCTTT. The encoded protein is CASSLKGAEAFF.

This clone showed up just once. The CDR3 DNA sequence: TGTGCCAGCAGCTGGGCCGGGACTAGGTCCTCAGATACGCAGTATTTT. Translating it yields CASSWAGTRSSDTQYF. The rearrangement links TRBV7-2 to TRBJ2-3; 8 positions match TRBD2. CDR1 SGHTA and CDR2 FQGNSA come from the germline V gene. Trimming removed 4 bases from V and 4 bases from J; junction bases left unmatched: 10. The CDR3 loop spans 16 amino acids. Supplemented by reference TRBV7-2 and TRBJ2-3, the full variable domain reads GAGVSQSPSNKVTEKGKDVELRCDPISGHTALYWYRQSLGQGLEFLIYFQGNSAPDKSGLPSDRFSAERTGGSVSTLTIQRTQQEDSAVYLCASSWAGTRSSDTQYFGPGTRLTVL.

In this sample, this clone turned up once. The V and J genes are TRBV9 and TRBJ2-1; D is undetermined. This CDR3 is built from 13 residues. V dropped 0 bases and J dropped 9 bases, with 10 bases sitting between them. CDR1 is SGDLS, CDR2 YYNGEE, per germline. The CDR3 region has the DNA TGTGCCAGCAGCGTAGAGCTGGCCTCTGAGCAGTTCTTC. As protein: CASSVELASEQFF.

Written as DNA, the CDR3 is TGCGCCAGCAGCCGAGGGACTAGCGGTAGCTCCTACGAGCAGTACTTC. Residues: CASSRGTSGSSYEQYF. The rearrangement uses TRBV4-3 and TRBJ2-7; 11 positions match TRBD2. Germline CDR1 and CDR2: LGHNA and YSLEER. Unmatched junction bases numbered 5, after V lost 4 bases and J lost 0 bases. CDR3 length: 16 amino acids.

The chain joins TRBV11-2 to TRBJ1-2, with D tentatively TRBD1 (5 bases). CDR1 and CDR2 from the germline V gene are SGHAT and FQNNGV. The CDR3 runs 18 residues. Trimming cost V 3 bases and J 2 bases, with 22 bases left between them. CDR3 sequence: CASSFRTGWGDPNYGYTF. DNA for the CDR3: TGTGCCAGCAGCTTCCGCACTGGATGGGGGGACCCCAACTATGGCTACACCTTC.

The chain recombines TRBV27 with TRBJ2-7, with TRBD1 matching 7 bases. The CDR3 totals 14 residues. The V segment lost 3 bases and the J segment 1 base; nucleotides outside the gene matches: 3. Germline V gene data show CDR1 as MNHEY and CDR2 as SMNVEV (reference sequence). The CDR3 protein is CASSFRGQSYEQYF. The CDR3 nucleotides are TGTGCCAGCAGTTTCCGGGGACAGTCCTACGAGCAGTACTTC.

The CDR3 nucleotides read TGTGCCAGCTCACCTACGGGTCGGTCAGAGACCCAGTACTTC. Protein: CASSPTGRSETQYF. The V gene is TRBV18, the J gene TRBJ2-5; D remains ambiguous. The length of the CDR3 is 14 residues. CDR1 KGHSH and CDR2 LQKENI come from the germline V gene. Trimming removed 3 bases at V and 4 bases at J, with 12 bases between.

This rearrangement joins TRBV5-4 to TRBJ2-7; 8 bases align to TRBD1. The germline V gene encodes CDR1 SGHNT and CDR2 YYREEE (reference sequence). With 3 bases clipped from V and 3 bases from J, the junction kept 11 bases outside the gene matches. The CDR3 has 16 residues. CDR3 nucleotide sequence: TGTGCCAGCAGCTGGGGGACAGGTTTCTCTTTCTACGAGCAGTACTTC. Translated, it gives CASSWGTGFSFYEQYF.

This chain links TRBV28 with TRBJ2-5; 7 bases fit TRBD2. The trim removed 7 bases at V and 5 bases at J, leaving 13 bases unmatched. CDR3 length: 15 amino acids. CDR1 and CDR2 (germline): MDHEN, SYDVKM. The DNA of the CDR3 is TGTGCCAGCACCGATGGGGAGGGCCTATTTGAGACCCAGTACTTC. This sequence encodes CASTDGEGLFETQYF.

The chain is built from TRBV29-1 and TRBJ1-1, with 11 bases lining up with TRBD1. Trimming took 7 bases from V and 5 from J; bases not matched to a gene: 9. Germline V gene lookup returns CDR1 SQVTM and CDR2 ANQGSEA. The CDR3 loop spans 14 amino acids. CDR3 in amino acids: CSARVGTGGTEAFF. In nucleotides, the CDR3 is TGCAGCGCCCGGGTTGGGACAGGGGGAACTGAAGCTTTCTTT.

J is TRBJ1-5 and V is TRBV5-8, with 8 bases aligning to TRBD1. Germline CDR1 SGHTS, CDR2 YDEGEE. The CDR3 contains 15 residues. J gave up 2 bases and V 4 bases, and 5 bases lay outside the gene matches. Here the CDR3 reads CASSRGQVGNQPQHF. The CDR3 nucleotides read TGTGCCAGCAGCAGGGGACAGGTAGGCAATCAGCCCCAGCATTTT.

The V gene is TRBV6-5, the J gene TRBJ2-3; perhaps D is TRBD1 or TRBD2 (5 bases each). The CDR3 runs 15 residues. Germline V gene lookup returns CDR1 MNHEY and CDR2 SVGAGI. V lost 0 bases and J 10 bases, leaving 17 bases between the germline ends. CDR3 nucleotides: TGTGCCAGCAGTTACTCCGGGGCTGGGACGTCGGCGCAGTATTTT. Amino acid sequence: CASSYSGAGTSAQYF.

The chain carries TRBV4-1 and TRBJ2-7, with a weak D call TRBD1 (8 bases). CDR1 MGHRA and CDR2 YSYEKL come from the germline V gene. This CDR3 is 18 amino acids long. Trimming removed 3 bases at V and 6 bases at J, with 27 bases between. The CDR3 nucleotides are TGCGCCAGCAGCCATCGACAGGGGAGGGGTGAAATGGTCAGCGAGCAGTACTTC. As protein: CASSHRQGRGEMVSEQYF.

V and J are TRBV5-1 and TRBJ2-5; 9 bases map to TRBD2. Germline CDR1 SGHRS, CDR2 YFSETQ. This CDR3 is 17 amino acids long. V dropped 1 base and J dropped 5; count of bases not matched to a gene: 12. In nucleotides, the CDR3 is TGCGCCAGCAGCTTGAATCCTAGCGGGACCGGCGGGGAGACCCAGTACTTC. Translated: CASSLNPSGTGGETQYF.

The chain has TRBV2 and TRBJ2-1, with unresolved D. CDR3 size: 11 residues. Germline V CDR1 and CDR2: SNHLY, FYNNEI. Trimming shortened V by 5 bases and J by 3 bases, and 2 bases separated the two germline ends. The CDR3 DNA reads TGTGCCAGCAGTCTCTACAATGAGCAGTTCTTC. Its translation is CASSLYNEQFF.

V gene TRBV4-3 combines with J gene TRBJ2-1; 10 nucleotides agree with TRBD2. Germline V gene data show CDR1 as LGHNA and CDR2 as YSLEER. The CDR3 runs 18 residues. The trim removed 0 bases at V and 8 bases at J, leaving 13 bases unmatched. CDR3 protein: CASSQETFLAGVNDEQFF. CDR3 bases: TGCGCCAGCAGCCAAGAAACCTTCCTAGCGGGAGTGAACGATGAGCAGTTCTTC.

V is TRBV29-1 and J is TRBJ2-7; 10 nucleotides agree with TRBD2. V dropped 6 bases and J dropped 6; count of bases not matched to a gene: 11. Germline loops: CDR1 SQVTM, CDR2 ANQGSEA. The CDR3 totals 14 residues. The CDR3 coding sequence is TGCAGCGTCTCAATAGCGGGAGGCTTGGCCGAGCAGTACTTC. Translating it yields CSVSIAGGLAEQYF.

The genes are TRBV19 and TRBJ1-5; TRBD1 is a possible D gene (5 bases). The CDR3 runs to 14 residues. Per germline, CDR1 LNHDA and CDR2 SQIVND (reference sequence). The V gene lost 10 bases and the J gene lost 3 bases, with 16 bases spanning the gap. The CDR3 DNA reads as TGTGCCACCTCCGTCCGGGACTTCAATCAGCCCCAGCATTTT. Translating gives CATSVRDFNQPQHF.

This clone was seen a single time. V and J are TRBV28 and TRBJ1-5; D might be TRBD1 (5 bases). The length of the CDR3 is 16 residues. Trimming cost V 3 bases and J 11 bases, with 23 bases left between them. Looked up from germline, CDR1 is MDHEN and CDR2 is SYDVKM. CDR3 region: CASSFKRGGAGWAQHF. In nucleotides, the CDR3 is TGTGCCAGCAGTTTTAAGCGTGGCGGGGCCGGGTGGGCCCAGCATTTT.

On this clone itself: Other nucleotide sequences from this sample produce the same CDR3. CDR3 DNA sequence: TGCGCCAGCAGCCAAGACAGGAACACTGAAGCTTTCTTT. Encoded protein: CASSQDRNTEAFF. The rearrangement links TRBV4-3 to TRBJ1-1, with D unclear. The CDR3 consists of 13 residues. Between the trimmed V and J ends, which lost 0 bases and 1 base, there was a span of 3 bases. Germline V gene data show CDR1 as LGHNA and CDR2 as YSLEER.

CDR3 nucleotide sequence: TGTGCCAGCAGCTTAAGTGGGGAGCAGTTCTTC. It is translated as CASSLSGEQFF. J is TRBJ2-1 and V is TRBV5-8; D remains ambiguous. CDR3 length equals 11 residues. CDR1 is SGHTS and CDR2 is YDEGEE in the germline V gene. V was clipped by 2 bases and J by 10 bases, with 7 bases between them.